This T cell receptor beta chain comes out of a study of shared clonotypes between healthy human individuals. Notes on the study in general: What rarefaction showed was incomplete sorted-subset sequencing despite large depth.

TCRdb's table, derived via immunoSEQ multiplex PCR, lists solely in-frame clones and lacks some. Among about 770,000 clones listed, approximately 77% were seen once. The donor population consisted of healthy HIV-negative adults with no recent acute infections or vaccinations. This clone was found a few times. Its antigen is unidentified. The TCR originated in a woman in her twenties or thirties in good health. The sequencing sample was made of memory CD4+ T cells sorted from blood. Subset here: CD45RA-negative fraction.

The CDR3 reads CAVRNSGNTIYF. The CDR3 DNA sequence: TGTGCCGTGAGGAACTCTGGAAACACCATATATTTT. The chain employs TRBV19 and TRBJ1-3; D unclear. This CDR3 contains 12 residues. Germline lookup yields CDR1 LNHDA and CDR2 SQIVND (reference sequence). Deletions cut 11 bases from V and 0 bases from J, with 8 bases between.